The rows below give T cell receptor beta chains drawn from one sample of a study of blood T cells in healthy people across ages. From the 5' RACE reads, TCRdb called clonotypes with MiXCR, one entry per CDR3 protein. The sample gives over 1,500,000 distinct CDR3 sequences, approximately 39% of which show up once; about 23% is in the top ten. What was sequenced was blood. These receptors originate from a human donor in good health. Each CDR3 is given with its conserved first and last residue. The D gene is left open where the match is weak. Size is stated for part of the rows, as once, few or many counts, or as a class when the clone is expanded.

CDR3 DNA: TGTGCCAGCAGTTTATCCAGGGGTCTTCTAACCTACGAGCAGTACTTC
CDR3 protein: CASSLSRGLLTYEQYF
V gene: TRBV12-3/TRBV12-4
J gene: TRBJ2-7
D gene: .
clone size: .

CDR3 DNA: TGTGCCAGCAGCTCAGAGATACAAGAGACCCAGTACTTC
CDR3 protein: CASSSEIQETQYF
V gene: TRBV7-2
J gene: TRBJ2-5
D gene: .
clone size: .

CDR3 DNA: TGTGCCACCAGTGATTTTAGACTAGCGGGGGAAAATGAGCAGTTCTTC
CDR3 protein: CATSDFRLAGENEQFF
V gene: TRBV24-1
J gene: TRBJ2-1
D gene: TRBD2
clone size: few

CDR3 DNA: TGTGCCAGCAGCCTACAGGGGGCAGGACTTAGTCAGCCCCAGCATTTT
CDR3 protein: CASSLQGAGLSQPQHF
V gene: TRBV28
J gene: TRBJ1-5
D gene: TRBD1
clone size: .

CDR3 DNA: TGTGCCAGCAGCCCCGTGGGGGCGATCGTCTACGAGCAGTACTTC
CDR3 protein: CASSPVGAIVYEQYF
V gene: TRBV27
J gene: TRBJ2-7
D gene: .
clone size: .

CDR3 DNA: TGTGCCAGCAGTATGGTAAATTTGGGTCAGCCCCAGCATTTT
CDR3 protein: CASSMVNLGQPQHF
V gene: TRBV6-1
J gene: TRBJ1-5
D gene: .
clone size: .

CDR3 DNA: TGTGCCAGCAGCCAGCGGACAGTAAAAGAGACCCAGTACTTC
CDR3 protein: CASSQRTVKETQYF
V gene: TRBV7-2
J gene: TRBJ2-5
D gene: .
clone size: .

CDR3 DNA: TGTGCCAGCAGCTACGGACTAGCGGAATTTATCACAGATACGCAGTATTTT
CDR3 protein: CASSYGLAEFITDTQYF
V gene: TRBV7-2
J gene: TRBJ2-3
D gene: TRBD2
clone size: few

CDR3 DNA: TGCAGCGTTGAAGTGATCTTCAATTCACTAGTGGAGACCCAGTACTTC
CDR3 protein: CSVEVIFNSLVETQYF
V gene: TRBV29-1
J gene: TRBJ2-5
D gene: .
clone size: many

CDR3 DNA: TGCGCCAGCAGCCAAGAAGCCCAAGTGGGGGGTTCCGATACGCAGTATTTT
CDR3 protein: CASSQEAQVGGSDTQYF
V gene: TRBV4-1
J gene: TRBJ2-3
D gene: .
clone size: .

CDR3 DNA: TGCGCCAGCAGCTTGGAACGAGGGAATCACCCCCAGCATTTT
CDR3 protein: CASSLERGNHPQHF
V gene: TRBV5-1
J gene: TRBJ1-5
D gene: .
clone size: .

CDR3 DNA: TGTGCCAGCAGCTCGACTGAACGGGGGCAGTACTTC
CDR3 protein: CASSSTERGQYF
V gene: TRBV7-9
J gene: TRBJ2-7
D gene: .
clone size: .

CDR3 DNA: TGTGCCAGCAGCCAAGATGGGGGGAGCTCCTACAATGAGCAGTTCTTC
CDR3 protein: CASSQDGGSSYNEQFF
V gene: TRBV4-2
J gene: TRBJ2-1
D gene: .
clone size: many

CDR3 DNA: TGTGCCAGCAGCTTGGTTTTGTTTAATGAGCAGTTCTTC
CDR3 protein: CASSLVLFNEQFF
V gene: TRBV7-8
J gene: TRBJ2-1
D gene: .
clone size: .

CDR3 DNA: TGTGCCAGCAGCCTGACACTGACAATAGGGAAGACCCAGTACTTC
CDR3 protein: CASSLTLTIGKTQYF
V gene: TRBV7-2
J gene: TRBJ2-5
D gene: .
clone size: .

CDR3 DNA: TGTGCCAGCAGCTTATGGGGCCCCGGGACAGAGCGGGATGAGCAGTTCTTC
CDR3 protein: CASSLWGPGTERDEQFF
V gene: TRBV7-2
J gene: TRBJ2-1
D gene: .
clone size: .

CDR3 DNA: TGTGCCAGCAGCTTCCAGACCTCTGGGGCCAACGTCCTGACTTTC
CDR3 protein: CASSFQTSGANVLTF
V gene: TRBV11-3
J gene: TRBJ2-6
D gene: .
clone size: .

CDR3 DNA: TGTGCCAGCAGCGGGGAACAAGTCTACAATGAGCAGTTCTTC
CDR3 protein: CASSGEQVYNEQFF
V gene: TRBV7-2
J gene: TRBJ2-1
D gene: .
clone size: .

CDR3 DNA: TGTGCCAGCAGGCCTAAGGGACTTCCCTACGAGCAGTACTTC
CDR3 protein: CASRPKGLPYEQYF
V gene: TRBV7-4
J gene: TRBJ2-7
D gene: .
clone size: .

CDR3 DNA: TGCGCCAGCAGCCAACGTGTAGGACCCTCTAGCGGAAATACGCAGTATTTT
CDR3 protein: CASSQRVGPSSGNTQYF
V gene: TRBV4-3
J gene: TRBJ2-3
D gene: TRBD2
clone size: few

CDR3 DNA: TGTGCCGGCAGAAGGACAATGACCGGGGAGTTGTTTTTT
CDR3 protein: CAGRRTMTGELFF
V gene: TRBV6-5
J gene: TRBJ2-2
D gene: .
clone size: .

CDR3 DNA: TGCAGTGCTAGTGGCCAGGGGGTGGGGACCTACGAGCAGTACTTC
CDR3 protein: CSASGQGVGTYEQYF
V gene: TRBV20-1
J gene: TRBJ2-7
D gene: TRBD1
clone size: .

CDR3 DNA: TGTGCCAGCAGTGAGGATAGCGGGGGCACCACAGATACGCAGTATTTT
CDR3 protein: CASSEDSGGTTDTQYF
V gene: TRBV6-4
J gene: TRBJ2-3
D gene: TRBD2
clone size: few

CDR3 DNA: TGTGCCATCAGTGCGGGACAGTTGGGTAGCTACACCTTC
CDR3 protein: CAISAGQLGSYTF
V gene: TRBV10-3
J gene: TRBJ1-2
D gene: TRBD1
clone size: few

CDR3 DNA: TGCGCCAGCAGCTTGGCTTTAAGGGTCTATGGCTACACCTTC
CDR3 protein: CASSLALRVYGYTF
V gene: TRBV5-1
J gene: TRBJ1-2
D gene: .
clone size: few

CDR3 DNA: TGTGCCAGCAGTTTAATCGGGCTAGCGCTCGGCACCGGGGAGCTGTTTTTT
CDR3 protein: CASSLIGLALGTGELFF
V gene: TRBV12-3/TRBV12-4
J gene: TRBJ2-2
D gene: .
clone size: few

CDR3 DNA: TGTGCCAGCAGCGATACCTTTGGGGGGGCTAATGAAAAACTGTTTTTT
CDR3 protein: CASSDTFGGANEKLFF
V gene: TRBV12-3/TRBV12-4
J gene: TRBJ1-4
D gene: .
clone size: few

CDR3 DNA: TGTGCCACTAGGGGCGCCGGCAATGAGCAGTTCTTC
CDR3 protein: CATRGAGNEQFF
V gene: TRBV15
J gene: TRBJ2-1
D gene: .
clone size: many

CDR3 DNA: TGCAGTGCGACCGACAGGGTCCTTCTGTCCACAGATACGCAGTATTTT
CDR3 protein: CSATDRVLLSTDTQYF
V gene: TRBV20-1
J gene: TRBJ2-3
D gene: TRBD1
clone size: few

CDR3 DNA: TGCAGTGCCCCGACAGGAACTGCCTACGAGCAGTACTTC
CDR3 protein: CSAPTGTAYEQYF
V gene: TRBV20-1
J gene: TRBJ2-7
D gene: .
clone size: .

CDR3 DNA: TGTGCCAGCAGCTTGGCCGGGACACTGAATGAAAAACTGTTTTTT
CDR3 protein: CASSLAGTLNEKLFF
V gene: TRBV7-9
J gene: TRBJ1-4
D gene: .
clone size: .

CDR3 DNA: TGCGCCAGCAGTATTTCTAGCGTTTACAATGAGCAGTTCTTC
CDR3 protein: CASSISSVYNEQFF
V gene: TRBV5-1
J gene: TRBJ2-1
D gene: .
clone size: few

CDR3 DNA: TGCGCCGGCAGCCACAGGACTAGCGGGCACAATGAGCAGTTCTTC
CDR3 protein: CAGSHRTSGHNEQFF
V gene: TRBV4-3
J gene: TRBJ2-1
D gene: TRBD2
clone size: .

CDR3 DNA: TGTGCCAGCTCAAGCGGGGCTGGGGCCAACGTCCTGACTTTC
CDR3 protein: CASSSGAGANVLTF
V gene: TRBV11-2
J gene: TRBJ2-6
D gene: TRBD2
clone size: many

CDR3 DNA: TGTGCCAGCACCGAACAGGGGACATGGAACACTGAAGCTTTCTTT
CDR3 protein: CASTEQGTWNTEAFF
V gene: TRBV6-2/TRBV6-3
J gene: TRBJ1-1
D gene: TRBD1
clone size: few

CDR3 DNA: TGCAGCGGAGCCCGGGACATAAACACAGATACGCAGTATTTT
CDR3 protein: CSGARDINTDTQYF
V gene: TRBV29-1
J gene: TRBJ2-3
D gene: .
clone size: few

CDR3 DNA: TGTGCCAGCACCCACGGGACTCGGGCTGGTGAGCAGTTCTTC
CDR3 protein: CASTHGTRAGEQFF
V gene: TRBV12-3/TRBV12-4
J gene: TRBJ2-1
D gene: .
clone size: few

CDR3 DNA: TGTGCCAGCAGTTCCCCAATCCGAGAGACCCAGTACTTC
CDR3 protein: CASSSPIRETQYF
V gene: TRBV6-5
J gene: TRBJ2-5
D gene: .
clone size: .

CDR3 DNA: TGTGCCAGCAGCTTAGATCTACACTCTGGGGCCAACGTCCTGACTTTC
CDR3 protein: CASSLDLHSGANVLTF
V gene: TRBV7-2
J gene: TRBJ2-6
D gene: .
clone size: .

CDR3 DNA: TGTGCCAGCAGCCACGTGGACAGGGGAATACCTGGGGCCAACGTCCTGACTTTC
CDR3 protein: CASSHVDRGIPGANVLTF
V gene: TRBV4-2
J gene: TRBJ2-6
D gene: TRBD1
clone size: .

CDR3 DNA: TGTGCCAGCAGGGCGGGAGGGACTGCCGGTGGCTACACCTTC
CDR3 protein: CASRAGGTAGGYTF
V gene: TRBV2
J gene: TRBJ1-2
D gene: .
clone size: .

CDR3 DNA: TGTGCCAGCACCGGAGGGGGGCAAGAGACCCAGTACTTC
CDR3 protein: CASTGGGQETQYF
V gene: TRBV7-3
J gene: TRBJ2-5
D gene: .
clone size: many

CDR3 DNA: TGTGCCAGCAGCCCATTGAGGGGCGGACAGCCCCAGCATTTT
CDR3 protein: CASSPLRGGQPQHF
V gene: TRBV9
J gene: TRBJ1-5
D gene: .
clone size: few

CDR3 DNA: TGCAGCGCACATACCCCCAAACAGGACGGCTACACCTTC
CDR3 protein: CSAHTPKQDGYTF
V gene: TRBV29-1
J gene: TRBJ1-2
D gene: .
clone size: .

CDR3 DNA: TGCAGGGCTGTATACCGCTACGAGCAGTACTTC
CDR3 protein: CRAVYRYEQYF
V gene: TRBV20-1
J gene: TRBJ2-7
D gene: .
clone size: .

CDR3 DNA: TGTGCCATCAGTGCGGGCCGCCCAGCGGAGCAGCCCCAGCATTTT
CDR3 protein: CAISAGRPAEQPQHF
V gene: TRBV10-3
J gene: TRBJ1-5
D gene: .
clone size: .

CDR3 DNA: TGTGCCAGCAGTTTAGGCGGGGAGCTCCCAGATACGCAGTATTTT
CDR3 protein: CASSLGGELPDTQYF
V gene: TRBV28
J gene: TRBJ2-3
D gene: .
clone size: .